The T cell receptor beta chain under discussion was sequenced for a study of OX40 agonist ivuxolimab in advanced cancers. About the full investigation: Ivuxolimab, which targeted the costimulatory receptor OX40 (CD134), was an agonistic, fully human IgG2 monoclonal antibody. In the dose-escalation cohort, 82.7% of patients were male, and the mean age was roughly 60 years, with a range of roughly 20 to 79. Peripheral TCRbeta sequencing was intended to test whether TCR sequence diversity was altered and clonal T-cell expansion was caused by ivuxolimab. Prior anti-PD-1, anti-PD-L1 or anti-CTLA-4 therapy was permitted, and 40% of dose-escalation patients had received checkpoint inhibitors. The paper covers the monotherapy dose-escalation part of the phase I ivuxolimab trial, which included N of about 56 patients. Partial responses occurred in three dose-escalation patients, of whom one had hepatocellular carcinoma and two had cutaneous melanoma. Among the roughly 52 dose-escalation patients, about 20 had hepatocellular carcinoma, around 15 melanoma, 9 renal cell carcinoma and 9 head and neck cancer. Intravenous ivuxolimab was administered to patients every 2 weeks at six dose levels: 0.01, 0.1, 0.3, 1.5, 3 and 10 mg/kg.

The study at large found these results: At doses of 0.1 to 3.0 mg/kg, clonal expansion of both CD4+ and CD8+ T cells in blood was seen between baseline and week 6. The antigen specificity of the peripheral T cells that underwent clonal expansion was not determined. After ivuxolimab, CD8+ T cells had more expanded clones than CD4+ T cells on average. In the 0.1-3.0 mg/kg groups, partial responders had among the lowest normalized peripheral clonal expansion, particularly in CD8+ T cells. Low levels of normalized T-cell clonal expansion were also seen in some patients who did not respond.

In this sample, this clone turned up once. The antigen this receptor binds is unknown. Base-call qualities are not available, and no considerably larger clone is one nucleotide away. Genomic DNA was extracted from sorted cells for sequencing of the TCRbeta CDR3 region. The immunoSEQ Assay was used for sequencing of TCRbeta CDR3 regions. TCRdb took over this immuneACCESS table, retaining in-frame rearrangements with V and J assigned. Such tables are incomplete; in checked studies, under half of the missing clones stem from an unresolved V gene, and the remainder is unexplained. In this sample the table shows about 66,000 clones, roughly 80% of which occur a single time. Approximately 6.7% of the sample is in the top ten clones. Patients with a history of autoimmune disease or receiving systemic immunosuppression were excluded from the trial. Peripheral blood for TCR sequencing was collected from all dose cohorts at baseline, on cycle 4 day 1, and on cycle 7 day 1. The samples were drawn from a first-in-human, open-label, multicenter phase I dose-escalation trial of ivuxolimab. The trial enrolled adults with locally advanced or metastatic head and neck squamous cell, hepatocellular, melanoma or renal cell carcinoma. Before TCR sequencing, CD4+ T cells and CD8+ T cells from peripheral blood were sorted into separate populations.

This sequence originates from an adult with an advanced solid tumor such as melanoma, head and neck, liver or kidney cancer. The sequenced sample was CD4+ or CD8+ T cells sorted from blood, obtained in a trial of the OX40 agonist ivuxolimab.

DNA sequence: TGTGCCAGAAGCTTGAACAGCCATAATTCACCCCTCCACTTT. Its protein product is CARSLNSHNSPLHF. Here the chain combines TRBV5-3 and TRBJ1-6, with the D gene call left open. TRBV5-3 is an open reading frame, and its role is uncertain. Spanning cysteine to phenylalanine, the CDR3 consists of 14 amino acids. Kept here is only the CDR3 DNA, which spans 42 bases and is read in frame from base 1. A distance of 7 bases separates the germline ends of V and J, which lose 1 base and 5 bases respectively.